The TCR beta chain described here comes from a study of CD39 and CD103 CD8 tumor-infiltrating T cells (dated by TCRdb to the late 2010s). Background on the whole study: Repertoire comparisons were shown for an HPV-positive HNSCC, an HPV-negative HNSCC, an ovarian cancer and a melanoma patient. Repertoires of CD8 TIL subsets defined by CD103 and CD39 were compared with peripheral memory CD8 T cells by TCRbeta CDR3 deep sequencing.

For each subset, genomic DNA was extracted from around 10,000 to 100,000 sorted cells using the DNeasy Blood and Tissue Kit. TCRbeta V-J or V-D-J regions were sequenced and mapped by the immunoSEQ service, with coverage above 10x per sample. The original pipeline was this. Analysis was restricted to productive rearrangements exported from the immunoSEQ Analyzer platform, and clonality was assessed using the 500 most abundant clones. The Morisita-Horn similarity index and the Jaccard index were used to quantify repertoire overlap between populations. In roughly 6 cancer patients, Morisita-Horn similarity was measured between the TCR repertoires of CD8 T-cell subsets. Imported from immuneACCESS, the table was reduced by TCRdb to in-frame sequences with V and J called. These copies leave out some clones; in studies compared against another copy, an unresolved V gene accounts for under half, and the cause of the remainder is not known. That table supplies the V and J calls and clone size; D and trimming were determined from the DNA. This sample comprises under 20,000 clones, under 95% of them detected only once. About 4.5% of the sample is in the top ten clones.

At the time samples were collected, the patients were not on therapy, although their prior treatments varied from chemotherapy, radiotherapy, surgery and immunotherapy to none at all. After thawing, cells went through T lymphocyte enrichment using a negative-selection kit, with EpCAM beads added for tumor-infiltrating lymphocytes. CD8+CD4-CD45RA- cells were sorted as memory CD8 T cells irrespective of CCR7 expression. Before analysis, peripheral blood mononuclear cells were separated on a Ficoll-Paque PLUS gradient and then cryopreserved. Populations were sorted on a FACSAria II to 98% to 99% purity, and the cell pellets were frozen for TCR sequencing without being cultured. General study outcomes and caveats: Clonotypes from DN TILs largely overlapped with peripheral memory CD8 repertoires, while clonotypes from DP TILs were only rarely found in blood or uninvolved lymph node. DP CD8 TILs appeared more oligoclonal than DN and SP CD8 TILs and blood memory CD8 T cells, with top 30 clonotypes covering about 56-86%.

Comment on this clone: Its antigen specificity is not known. Base qualities are missing; no much larger clone stands one base away.

Germline trimming: 3 bases from V, 6 bases from J; junction bases outside gene matches: 3. CDR1 and CDR2, per the germline V gene (reference sequence), are LNHDA and SQIVND. The CDR3, from cysteine to phenylalanine, totals 15 residues. Kept here is only the CDR3 DNA, which spans 45 bases and is read in frame from base 1. Material: CD8+ T cells sorted from blood. The sample's cell subset or site label, in plain terms: total memory CD8 T cells (CD45RA-CCR7+/-) from blood or uninvolved lymph node. This clonotype originated in a human donor with head and neck squamous cell carcinoma. The sequence is built from TRBV19 and TRBJ2-1; 12 nucleotides in the junction match TRBD2. The nucleotide sequence reads TGTGCCAGTAGTATCTCTAGCGGGGGGGTCAATGAGCAGTTCTTC. This yields the protein CASSISSGGVNEQFF.